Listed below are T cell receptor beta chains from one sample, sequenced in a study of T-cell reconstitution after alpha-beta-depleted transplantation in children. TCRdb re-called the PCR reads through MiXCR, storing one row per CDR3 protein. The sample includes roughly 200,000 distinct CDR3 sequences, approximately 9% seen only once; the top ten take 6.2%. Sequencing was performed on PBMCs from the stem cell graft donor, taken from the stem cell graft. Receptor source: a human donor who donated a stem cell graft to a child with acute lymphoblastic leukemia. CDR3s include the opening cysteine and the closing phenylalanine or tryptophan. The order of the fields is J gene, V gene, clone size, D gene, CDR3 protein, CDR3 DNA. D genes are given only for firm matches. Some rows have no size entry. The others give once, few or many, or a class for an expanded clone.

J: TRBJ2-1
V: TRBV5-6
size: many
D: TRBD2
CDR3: CASSFRLAGYNEQFF
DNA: TGTGCCAGCAGCTTTAGGCTAGCGGGGTACAATGAGCAGTTCTTC

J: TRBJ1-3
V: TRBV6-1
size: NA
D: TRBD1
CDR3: CASRTGGGNTIYF
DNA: TGTGCCAGCAGAACAGGGGGCGGAAACACCATATATTTT

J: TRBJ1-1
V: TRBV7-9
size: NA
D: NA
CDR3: CASSSRSRGSTEAFF
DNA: TGTGCCAGCAGCTCTAGGTCGCGGGGGTCCACTGAAGCTTTCTTT

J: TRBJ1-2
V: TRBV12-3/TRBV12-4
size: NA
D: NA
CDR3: CASTRVTGAYGYTF
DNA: TGTGCCAGCACAAGGGTTACAGGAGCCTATGGCTACACCTTC

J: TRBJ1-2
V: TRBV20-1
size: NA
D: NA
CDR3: CSAPAGTEHGYTF
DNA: TGCAGTGCCCCGGCCGGGACGGAACATGGCTACACCTTC

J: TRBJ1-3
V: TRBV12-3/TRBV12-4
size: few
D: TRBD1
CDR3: CASTRQGSGNTIYF
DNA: TGTGCCAGCACCCGACAGGGAAGCGGAAACACCATATATTTT

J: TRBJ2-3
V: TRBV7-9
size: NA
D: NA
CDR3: CASSLVRDTDTQYF
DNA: TGTGCCAGCAGCTTAGTGCGTGACACAGATACGCAGTATTTT

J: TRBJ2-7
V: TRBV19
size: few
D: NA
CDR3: CASERDFGFNEQYF
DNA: TGTGCCAGTGAGAGGGACTTCGGGTTCAACGAGCAGTACTTC

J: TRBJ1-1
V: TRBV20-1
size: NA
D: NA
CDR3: CSAWRGNTEAFF
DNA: TGCAGTGCTTGGAGGGGGAACACTGAAGCTTTCTTT

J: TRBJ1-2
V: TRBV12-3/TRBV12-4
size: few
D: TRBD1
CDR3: CASSFGAGGNYGYTF
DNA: TGTGCCAGCAGTTTCGGGGCAGGGGGAAACTATGGCTACACCTTC

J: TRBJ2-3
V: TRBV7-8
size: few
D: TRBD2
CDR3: CASSNSGLDISDTQYF
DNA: TGTGCCAGCAGCAACTCGGGACTAGATATTTCAGATACGCAGTATTTT

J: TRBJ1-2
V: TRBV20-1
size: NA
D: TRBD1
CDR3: CSAELQGGYGYTF
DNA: TGCAGTGCTGAACTCCAGGGGGGCTATGGCTACACCTTC

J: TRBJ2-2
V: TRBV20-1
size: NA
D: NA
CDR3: CSPQKRLSGELFF
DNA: TGCAGTCCTCAAAAGAGGTTGTCCGGGGAGCTGTTTTTT

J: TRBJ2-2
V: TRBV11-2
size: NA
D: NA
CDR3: CASSLHRSNTGELFF
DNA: TGTGCCAGCAGCTTACACAGGTCGAACACCGGGGAGCTGTTTTTT

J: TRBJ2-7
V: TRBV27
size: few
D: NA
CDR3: CASSPRLGTTSYEQYF
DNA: TGTGCCAGCAGTCCCAGGTTGGGGACAACCTCCTACGAGCAGTACTTC

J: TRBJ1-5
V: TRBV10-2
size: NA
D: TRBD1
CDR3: CASSESTGGPGQPQHF
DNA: TGCGCCAGCAGTGAGAGCACAGGGGGCCCTGGACAGCCCCAGCATTTT

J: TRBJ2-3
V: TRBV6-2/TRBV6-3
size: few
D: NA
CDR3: CASSYRTADTQYF
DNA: TGTGCCAGCAGTTACCGCACGGCAGATACGCAGTATTTT

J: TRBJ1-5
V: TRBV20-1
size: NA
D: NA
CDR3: CSARDLANQPQHF
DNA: TGCAGTGCTAGAGATCTGGCCAATCAGCCCCAGCATTTT

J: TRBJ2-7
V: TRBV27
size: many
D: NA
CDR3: CASSLSTEAYEQYF
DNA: TGTGCCAGCAGTTTATCTACAGAGGCCTACGAGCAGTACTTC

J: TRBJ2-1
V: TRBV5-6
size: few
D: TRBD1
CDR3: CASSYPYRGQGNEQFF
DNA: TGTGCCAGCAGCTACCCATACAGGGGGCAGGGCAATGAGCAGTTCTTC

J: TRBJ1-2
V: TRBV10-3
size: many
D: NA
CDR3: CAISEGAYGYTF
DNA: TGTGCCATCAGTGAGGGTGCCTATGGCTACACCTTC

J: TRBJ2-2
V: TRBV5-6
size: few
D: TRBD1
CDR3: CASSLWTGLNTGELFF
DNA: TGTGCCAGCAGCCTCTGGACAGGGTTGAACACCGGGGAGCTGTTTTTT

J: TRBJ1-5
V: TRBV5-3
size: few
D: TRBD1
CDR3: CARSLDVTGRNQPQHF
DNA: TGTGCCAGAAGCTTGGATGTGACAGGGCGGAATCAGCCCCAGCATTTT

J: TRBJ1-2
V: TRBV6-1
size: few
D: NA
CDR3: CASSVRMDGYTF
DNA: TGTGCCAGCAGTGTTCGTATGGATGGCTACACCTTC

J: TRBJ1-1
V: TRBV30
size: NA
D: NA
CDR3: CAWGINMNTEAFF
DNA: TGTGCCTGGGGGATTAACATGAACACTGAAGCTTTCTTT

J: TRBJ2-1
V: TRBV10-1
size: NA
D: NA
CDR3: CASSNEGSNEQFF
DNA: TGCGCCAGTTCAAACGAGGGTAGCAATGAGCAGTTCTTC

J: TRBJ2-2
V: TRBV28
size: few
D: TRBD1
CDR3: CASRLTGGSVSAGELFF
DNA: TGTGCCAGCAGACTTACAGGGGGTTCGGTGTCCGCCGGGGAGCTGTTTTTT

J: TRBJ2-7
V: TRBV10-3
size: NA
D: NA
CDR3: CPISGGLKAYEQYF
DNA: TGTCCCATCAGTGGGGGACTTAAAGCCTACGAGCAGTACTTC

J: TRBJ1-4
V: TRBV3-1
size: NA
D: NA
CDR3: CASSQDFVRANEKLFF
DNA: TGTGCCAGCAGCCAAGATTTTGTTCGCGCTAATGAAAAACTGTTTTTT

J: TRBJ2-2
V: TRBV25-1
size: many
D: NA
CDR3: CASSEGRALNTGELFF
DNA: TGTGCCAGCAGTGAGGGCAGGGCGCTTAACACCGGGGAGCTGTTTTTT

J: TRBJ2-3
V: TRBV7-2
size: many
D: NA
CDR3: CASSSYAAIMGTDTQYF
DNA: TGTGCCAGCAGCTCCTATGCGGCCATCATGGGCACAGATACGCAGTATTTT

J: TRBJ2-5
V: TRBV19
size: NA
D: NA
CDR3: CASTLGRDQETQYF
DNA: TGTGCCAGTACCCTCGGTCGGGACCAAGAGACCCAGTACTTC

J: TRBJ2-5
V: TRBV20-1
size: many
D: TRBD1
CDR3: CSAVTGTGTETQYF
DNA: TGCAGTGCTGTCACCGGGACAGGGACAGAGACCCAGTACTTC

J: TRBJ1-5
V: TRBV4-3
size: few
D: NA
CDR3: CASSQDPDQPQHF
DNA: TGCGCCAGCAGCCAAGACCCAGATCAGCCCCAGCATTTT

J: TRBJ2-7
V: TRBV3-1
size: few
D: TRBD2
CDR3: CASSPSNLRGFHEQYF
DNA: TGTGCCAGCAGCCCCTCAAACCTGCGGGGGTTTCACGAGCAGTACTTC

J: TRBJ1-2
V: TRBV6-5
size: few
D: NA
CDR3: CASSYLSREYGYTF
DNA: TGTGCCAGCAGTTACTTAAGCAGGGAGTATGGCTACACCTTC

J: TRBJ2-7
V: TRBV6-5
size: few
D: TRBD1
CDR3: CASSWTGGIEQYF
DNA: TGTGCCAGCAGTTGGACAGGGGGCATCGAGCAGTACTTC

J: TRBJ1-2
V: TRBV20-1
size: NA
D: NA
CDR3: CSAREETGSNYGYTF
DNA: TGCAGTGCTAGAGAGGAGACAGGTTCTAACTATGGCTACACCTTC

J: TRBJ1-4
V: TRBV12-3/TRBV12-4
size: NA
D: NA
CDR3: CASSLEFELFF
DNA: TGTGCCAGCAGTTTAGAATTTGAACTGTTTTTT

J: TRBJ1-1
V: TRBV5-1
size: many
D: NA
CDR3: CASRSDSSAEAFF
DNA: TGCGCCAGCAGGTCGGATAGTAGCGCTGAAGCTTTCTTT

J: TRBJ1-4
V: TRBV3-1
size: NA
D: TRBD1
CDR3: CASSQRTGTNEKLFF
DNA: TGTGCCAGCAGCCAACGGACAGGAACTAATGAAAAACTGTTTTTT

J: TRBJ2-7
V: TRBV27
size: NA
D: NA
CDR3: CASSSSRGNSYEQYF
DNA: TGTGCCAGCAGCTCTTCCCGGGGGAATAGTTACGAGCAGTACTTC

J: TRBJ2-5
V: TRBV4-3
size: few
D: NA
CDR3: CASSQGWVTETQYF
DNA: TGCGCCAGCAGCCAAGGTTGGGTTACGGAGACCCAGTACTTC

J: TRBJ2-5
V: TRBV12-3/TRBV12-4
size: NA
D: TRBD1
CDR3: CASSIRQGGTQYF
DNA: TGTGCCAGCAGCATTCGACAGGGGGGGACCCAGTACTTC

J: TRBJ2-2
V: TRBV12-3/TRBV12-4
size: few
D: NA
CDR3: CASSFQGGAGELFF
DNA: TGTGCCAGCAGTTTTCAGGGGGGGGCCGGGGAGCTGTTTTTT

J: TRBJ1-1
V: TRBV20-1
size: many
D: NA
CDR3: CSARDPQGMIAFF
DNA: TGCAGTGCTAGAGACCCACAGGGTATGATAGCTTTCTTT

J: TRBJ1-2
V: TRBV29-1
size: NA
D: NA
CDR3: CSVEVRFKANYGYTF
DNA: TGCAGCGTTGAAGTCAGGTTCAAGGCTAACTATGGCTACACCTTC

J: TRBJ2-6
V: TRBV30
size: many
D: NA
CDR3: CACDTGVVSGANVLTF
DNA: TGTGCCTGCGATACAGGAGTAGTATCTGGGGCCAACGTCCTGACTTTC

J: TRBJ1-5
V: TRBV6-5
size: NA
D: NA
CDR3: CASSYLGGNQPQHF
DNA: TGTGCCAGCAGTTACTTAGGAGGGAATCAGCCCCAGCATTTT

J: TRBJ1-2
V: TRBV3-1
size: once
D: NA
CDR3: CATSQEGGSGYTF
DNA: TGTGCCACCTCCCAAGAGGGCGGGAGTGGCTACACCTTC

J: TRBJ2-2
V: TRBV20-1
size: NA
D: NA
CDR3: CSARDLQGGTGELFF
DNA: TGCAGTGCTAGAGATCTACAGGGAGGCACCGGGGAGCTGTTTTTT

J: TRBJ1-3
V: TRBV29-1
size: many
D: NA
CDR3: CSVVSGNTIYF
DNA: TGCAGCGTTGTGAGTGGAAACACCATATATTTT